This T cell receptor beta chain is from a study of shared clonotypes between healthy human individuals. Study-wide results and caveats: Few donors restricted represented genetic and exposure-history diversity.

Profiling relied on immunoSEQ multiplex PCR, and the TCRdb table lists in-frame clones only, not all of them. Here the sample spans more than 1 million clones, 75% to 80% being singletons. The table lists this clone with many counts. Its antigen is unidentified. CDR3 length equals 14 residues. Trimming left V 5 bases short and J 7 bases short, with 18 bases between. The V gene's germline CDR1 is MNHEY and CDR2 SMNVEV (reference sequence). This TCR came from a young man in good health. Some clones in this sample may be carry-over from other donors' samples. This rearrangement joins TRBV27 to TRBJ2-7; D might be TRBD1 or TRBD2, each matching 5 bases. The sequencing input was memory CD4+ T cells from PBMCs. The sample's subset: CD45RA-negative fraction. CDR3 bases: TGTGCCAGCAGTCACCGGGACCCCGTTTGGGAGCAGTACTTC. Translated: CASSHRDPVWEQYF.